The 7 T cell receptor beta chains listed next were all sequenced from one sample in a study of molecular identifiers for immune sequencing clone quantification. TCRdb reprocessed the PCR reads via MiXCR and lists one record per CDR3 protein. In the table there are over 300,000 distinct CDR3 sequences, about 23% of which are singletons. Sample: naive CD8+ T cells from blood, with Jurkat cell RNA spiked in. Described subset: FACS-sorted CD8+CD4-CCR7+CD45RA+ naive T cells. Every receptor here comes from a human donor in good health. Some libraries in this study had Jurkat cell RNA spiked in.

About this clonotype: An end of the junction differs from the germline gene, which may be a read error. The chain recombines TRBV6-6 with TRBJ2-1; D unclear. Germline loops: CDR1 MNHNY, CDR2 SVGAGI (reference sequence). This CDR3 is 15 amino acids long. The CDR3 region is CASSRQESSCNEQFF. CDR3 nucleotides: TGTGCCAGCAGTAGGCAGGAGAGCTCCTGCAATGAGCAGTTCTTC.

This clonotype was seen repeatedly, ten times or more. This chain joins TRBV29-1 and TRBJ2-3; 12 bases align to TRBD2. Unmatched junction bases numbered 7, after V lost 0 bases and J lost 0 bases. Germline CDR1 reads SQVTM; CDR2 reads ANQGSEA. The CDR3 is 18 amino acids. CDR3 bases: TGCAGCGTTGAAGATTCCCTAGCGGGAGGGTTTAGCACAGATACGCAGTATTTT. Its translation is CSVEDSLAGGFSTDTQYF.

The chain recombines TRBV29-1 with TRBJ2-7; D not certain. Germline V gene lookup returns CDR1 SQVTM and CDR2 ANQGSEA. This CDR3 is 13 amino acids long. Trimming left V 7 bases short and J 0 bases short, with 13 bases between. The CDR3 reads CSALRSSSYEQYF. The CDR3 DNA sequence: TGCAGCGCCCTCCGTTCTAGCTCCTACGAGCAGTACTTC.

The rearrangement links TRBV27 to TRBJ1-6; 10 nucleotides align to TRBD1. From germline, CDR1 is MNHEY and CDR2 SMNVEV (reference sequence). This CDR3 has 15 amino acids. The ends lost 6 bases at V and 10 bases at J; junction bases unmatched: 9. The CDR3 DNA sequence: TGTGCCAGCAGCCCCTTGACAGGGGGCATGTCACCCCTCCACTTT. Residues: CASSPLTGGMSPLHF.

The chain uses TRBV20-1 and TRBJ2-7; the match to TRBD2 covers 11 bases. CDR3 length: 16 residues. The germline CDR1 and CDR2 sequences are DFQATT and SNEGSKA (reference sequence). Trimming at V came to 1 base and at J to 5 bases, leaving 10 bases not matched to a gene. The DNA of the CDR3 is TGCAGTGCTAGAGTACTAGCGGGAGTCTCGGTGCACGAGCAGTACTTC. This sequence encodes CSARVLAGVSVHEQYF.

The V gene is TRBV7-6, the J gene TRBJ2-2, with a possible D match to TRBD2 (5 bases). The CDR3 is 16 residues long. Germline V gives CDR1 SGHVS, CDR2 FNYEAQ. The V end lost 1 base, the J end lost 2 bases, and 11 bases lay between the germline ends. CDR3 bases: TGTGCCAGCAGCTTAGTGACTGGGAGCAACACCGGGGAGCTGTTTTTT. Residues: CASSLVTGSNTGELFF.

This clonotype was seen more than once but under ten times. The chain couples TRBV6-5 to TRBJ1-2; a weak D match, TRBD1 (6 bases). V dropped 2 bases and J dropped 3 bases, with 16 bases sitting between them. Germline CDR1 reads MNHEY; CDR2 reads SVGAGI. This CDR3 spans 16 amino acids. The CDR3 DNA reads TGTGCCAGCAGTTACACTCCCACAGGGTATGACTATGGCTACACCTTC. This codes for CASSYTPTGYDYGYTF.